This T cell receptor (beta chain) is from a study of blood T cell repertoires in COVID-19. Profiled with immunoSEQ multiplex PCR; TCRdb holds only in-frame clones, not every one. The sample holds more than 200,000 clones; about 88% are singletons and the top ten take around 5%. V shed 0 bases, J shed 6 bases, and the junction held 5 bases outside the gene matches. From germline, CDR1 is MNHEY and CDR2 SMNVEV (reference sequence). The CDR3 loop spans 15 amino acids. This sequence joins TRBV27 and TRBJ2-1, with 7 bases identical to TRBD2. Sequencing input: peripheral blood. This sequence was found in a woman aged 60-75 years with COVID-19, enrolled during active disease. The CDR3 region has the DNA TGTGCCAGCAGTTTATCTGCGGGAGTGGGCAATGAGCAGTTCTTC. The encoded protein is CASSLSAGVGNEQFF.